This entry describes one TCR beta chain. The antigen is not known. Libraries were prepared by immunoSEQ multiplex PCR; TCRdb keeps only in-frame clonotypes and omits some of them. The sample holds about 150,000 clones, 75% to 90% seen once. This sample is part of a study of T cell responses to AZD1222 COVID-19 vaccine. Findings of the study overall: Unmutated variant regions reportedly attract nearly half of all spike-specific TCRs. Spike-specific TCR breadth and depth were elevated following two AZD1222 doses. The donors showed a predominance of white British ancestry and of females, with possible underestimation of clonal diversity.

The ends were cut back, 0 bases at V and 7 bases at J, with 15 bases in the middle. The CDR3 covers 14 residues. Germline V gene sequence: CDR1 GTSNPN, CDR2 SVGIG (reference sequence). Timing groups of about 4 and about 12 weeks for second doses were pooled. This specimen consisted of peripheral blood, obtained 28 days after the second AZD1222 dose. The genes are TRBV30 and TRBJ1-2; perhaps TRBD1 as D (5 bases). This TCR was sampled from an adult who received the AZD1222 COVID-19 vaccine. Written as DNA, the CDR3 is TGTGCCTGGAGTGTACGTTCGGGGGATCGTGGCTACACCTTC. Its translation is CAWSVRSGDRGYTF.